This T cell receptor (beta chain) was sequenced for a study of cytomegalovirus exposure and HLA in healthy donors. Study results and caveats: Most TCR sequences were rare, but some public TCRs occurred in many donors.

CDR1 is LNHDA, CDR2 SQIVND, per germline (reference sequence). This CDR3 is built from 17 residues. The ends were cut back, 3 bases at V and 3 bases at J, with 20 bases in the middle. The PCR made use of 60 Vbeta and 13 Jbeta primers. Data came from immunoSEQ multiplex PCR; TCRdb stores just in-frame clones and leaves some out. The sample includes about 150,000 clones, roughly 70% seen only once; the top ten take 5.4%. About this clone itself: Antigen: not known.

The TCR sequence derives from a young woman in good health and CMV-seropositive. Sequencing used PBMCs. V and J are TRBV19 and TRBJ1-1; D is unclear. The CDR3 region has the DNA TGTGCCAGTAGTATTGGATCCCCGGGAAGAGAGGACACTGAAGCTTTCTTT. It translates to CASSIGSPGREDTEAFF.